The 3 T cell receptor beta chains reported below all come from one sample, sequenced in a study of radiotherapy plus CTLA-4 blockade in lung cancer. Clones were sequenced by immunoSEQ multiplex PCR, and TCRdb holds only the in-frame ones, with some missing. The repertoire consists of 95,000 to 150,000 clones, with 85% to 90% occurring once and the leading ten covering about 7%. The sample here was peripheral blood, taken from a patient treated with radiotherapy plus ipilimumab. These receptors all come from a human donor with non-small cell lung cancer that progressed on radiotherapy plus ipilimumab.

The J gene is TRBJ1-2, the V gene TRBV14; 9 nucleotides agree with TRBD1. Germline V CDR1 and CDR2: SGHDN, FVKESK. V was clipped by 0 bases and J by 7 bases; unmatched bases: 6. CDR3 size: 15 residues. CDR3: CASSQDGTGSFGYTF. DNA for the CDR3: TGTGCCAGCAGCCAAGACGGGACAGGGTCCTTTGGCTACACCTTC.

The CDR3 reads CASSYSLPAGGYTQYF. The CDR3 DNA follows: TGTGCCAGCAGTTACTCCCTCCCAGCGGGAGGATATACGCAGTATTTT. The chain links TRBV6-5 to TRBJ2-3, with 9 bases that match TRBD2. The length of the CDR3 is 16 residues. V lost 0 bases to trimming and J lost 7 bases; unmatched junction nucleotides: 8. Germline V gene sequence: CDR1 MNHEY, CDR2 SVGAGI.

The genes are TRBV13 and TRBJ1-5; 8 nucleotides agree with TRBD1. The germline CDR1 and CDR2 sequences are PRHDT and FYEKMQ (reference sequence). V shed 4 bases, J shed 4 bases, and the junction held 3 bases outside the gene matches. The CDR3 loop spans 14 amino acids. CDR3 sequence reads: CASSSDRGNQPQHF. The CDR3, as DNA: TGTGCCAGCAGCTCCGACAGGGGAAATCAGCCCCAGCATTTT. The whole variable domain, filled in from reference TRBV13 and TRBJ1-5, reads AAGVIQSPRHLIKEKRETATLKCYPIPRHDTVYWYQQGPGQDPQFLISFYEKMQSDKGSIPDRFSAQQFSDYHSELNMSSLELGDSALYFCASSSDRGNQPQHFGDGTRLSIL.